This T cell receptor beta chain was captured in a study of control samples from healthy donors and cancer patients. Sequenced by immunoSEQ multiplex PCR; TCRdb stores in-frame clones only, minus some. The data show 70,000 to 90,000 clones, 70% to 90% seen once. This CDR3 comprises 17 residues. Germline V gives CDR1 SGHDT, CDR2 YYEEEE. V lost 4 bases to trimming and J lost 3 bases, with 23 bases between them. This sequence was found in a woman aged 55 to 70 with head and neck cancer. The sample taken for sequencing was PBMCs. This chain links TRBV5-6 with TRBJ2-7; D might be TRBD1 (6 bases). The DNA of the CDR3 is TGTGCCAGCAGCCGTAAAACCGGGACACTGAATTACTACGAGCAGTACTTC. Protein product: CASSRKTGTLNYYEQYF.